The next 24 T cell receptor beta chains were all read from a single sample in a study of human thymus T cells. Sequenced by immunoSEQ multiplex PCR; TCRdb stores in-frame clones only, minus some. This table has about 130,000 clones, around 94% appearing once. The source of the thymus tissue was resections taken during corrective heart surgery. What was sequenced was thymus tissue. Every receptor here comes from a boy under three years old with a congenital heart defect but otherwise immunologically healthy.

This rearrangement joins TRBV6-6 to TRBJ2-3; the match to TRBD1 covers 10 bases. The germline gives CDR1 MNHNY, CDR2 SVGAGI (reference sequence). The CDR3 runs to 14 residues. V lost 7 bases to trimming and J lost 6 bases; unmatched junction nucleotides: 7. The CDR3 is CASTPGTGDDTQYF. The CDR3 nucleotides are TGTGCCAGCACCCCAGGGACAGGGGATGATACGCAGTATTTT.

CDR3 sequence reads: CASSSRLAGNHNEQFF. In nucleotides, the CDR3 is TGTGCCAGTAGTAGTCGACTAGCGGGGAACCACAATGAGCAGTTCTTC. The chain carries TRBV19 and TRBJ2-1, with TRBD2 matching 11 bases. This CDR3 region has 16 residues. In germline, CDR1 is LNHDA, CDR2 SQIVND (reference sequence). V trimming: 4 bases; J trimming: 5 bases; junction bases outside the gene matches: 7.

The chain carries TRBV10-3 and TRBJ1-6; the match to TRBD1 covers 7 bases. CDR3 length equals 18 residues. Trimming cost V 3 bases and J 0 bases; bases outside gene matches: 8. Looked up from germline, CDR1 is ENHRY and CDR2 is SYGVKD. Here the CDR3 reads CAISDGDSPSSYNSPLHF. The CDR3 region has the DNA TGTGCCATCAGTGACGGGGACAGCCCGAGCTCCTATAATTCACCCCTCCACTTT.

The chain combines TRBV6-1 with TRBJ1-2; TRBD1 might be the D (6 bases). This CDR3 has 15 amino acids. V was pared by 8 bases and J by 1 base, with 17 bases between. Germline lookup yields CDR1 MNHNS and CDR2 SASEGT. Here the CDR3 reads CASGIRTVRNYGYTF. CDR3 sequence (DNA): TGTGCCAGCGGGATACGGACAGTCCGTAACTATGGCTACACCTTC.

The chain is built from TRBV6-5 and TRBJ1-6, with D possibly matching TRBD1 (5 bases). Trimming cost V 0 bases and J 7 bases, with 10 bases left between them. The germline V gene has CDR1 MNHEY and CDR2 SVGAGI. There are 15 residues in the CDR3. The DNA of the CDR3 is TGTGCCAGCAGTTACTCCGGGGCAGGGAATTCACCCCTCCACTTT. This sequence encodes CASSYSGAGNSPLHF.

This clone showed up just once. The rearrangement uses TRBV4-3 and TRBJ1-2; no clear D gene. The V gene lost 1 base and the J gene lost 6 bases, with 18 bases spanning the gap. This CDR3 has 16 residues. Looked up from germline, CDR1 is LGHNA and CDR2 is YSLEER. The CDR3 region has the DNA TGCGCCAGCAGCCAAGGGCCCTCCCGCGCACCCAATGGCTACACCTTC. Translated: CASSQGPSRAPNGYTF.

The chain is built from TRBV7-8 and TRBJ2-3; no definite D call. The CDR3 is 15 residues long. Trimming left V 0 bases short and J 0 bases short, with 7 bases between. CDR1 is SGHVS, CDR2 FQNEAQ, per germline. For the CDR3, the DNA is TGTGCCAGCAGCTTAGCGCAAGCTAGCACAGATACGCAGTATTTT. Its translation is CASSLAQASTDTQYF.

The chain uses TRBV7-9 and TRBJ1-1; no clear D gene. Germline V lookup: CDR1 SEHNR, CDR2 FQNEAQ (reference sequence). The CDR3 runs 14 residues. V was pared by 3 bases and J by 1 base, with 9 bases between. CDR3 residues: CASSLREGNTEAFF. CDR3 DNA: TGTGCCAGCAGCTTGCGCGAGGGGAACACTGAAGCTTTCTTT. Full variable domain (remainder filled in from reference TRBV7-9 and TRBJ1-1): DTGVSQNPRHKITKRGQNVTFRCDPISEHNRLYWYRQTLGQGPEFLTYFQNEAQLEKSRLLSDRFSAERPKGSFSTLEIQRTEQGDSAMYLCASSLREGNTEAFFGQGTRLTVV.

The V call is TRBV2, the J call TRBJ2-7; D is perhaps TRBD2 (5 bases). Trimming left V 9 bases short and J 5 bases short, with 17 bases between. CDR3 length equals 13 residues. CDR1 and CDR2 from the germline V gene are SNHLY and FYNNEI. The CDR3 is CASSVLVGHEQYF. In DNA form, the CDR3 reads TGTGCCAGTAGCGTCTTAGTCGGCCACGAGCAGTACTTC.

The chain joins TRBV19 to TRBJ2-1; 8 positions agree with TRBD2. The V segment lost 3 bases and the J segment 7 bases; nucleotides outside the gene matches: 8. Germline V gives CDR1 LNHDA, CDR2 SQIVND (reference sequence). This CDR3 has 15 residues. CDR3 region: CASSIPRGEGNEQFF. The CDR3 nucleotides read TGTGCCAGTAGTATCCCGCGGGGGGAAGGGAATGAGCAGTTCTTC.

The chain joins TRBV19 to TRBJ1-1, with unresolved D. V lost 3 bases and J 0 bases, leaving 14 bases between the germline ends. The CDR3 sequence is 16 residues long. The germline CDR1 and CDR2 sequences are LNHDA and SQIVND (reference sequence). DNA of the CDR3: TGTGCCAGTAGTATCAACAGAATATACATGAACACTGAAGCTTTCTTT. Amino acid sequence: CASSINRIYMNTEAFF.

The chain joins TRBV11-2 to TRBJ2-1, with D perhaps assigned TRBD1 or TRBD2 (5 bases each). Trimming stripped 3 bases from V and 9 bases from J, with 12 bases between. CDR3 size: 13 residues. Germline CDR1 reads SGHAT; CDR2 reads FQNNGV. The CDR3 is CASSFQGVGEQFF. Here the CDR3 DNA reads TGTGCCAGCAGCTTCCAGGGAGTTGGTGAGCAGTTCTTC. The complete variable domain, with remaining parts taken from reference TRBV11-2 and TRBJ2-1, reads EAGVAQSPRYKIIEKRQSVAFWCNPISGHATLYWYQQILGQGPKLLIQFQNNGVVDDSQLPKDRFSAERLKGVDSTLKIQPAKLEDSAVYLCASSFQGVGEQFFGPGTRLTVL.

The chain joins TRBV11-2 to TRBJ2-1; TRBD1 might be the D (5 bases). CDR1 is SGHAT and CDR2 is FQNNGV in the germline V gene. V shed 2 bases and J shed 0 bases, with 11 bases lying between them. CDR3 size: 16 residues. The CDR3 nucleotides read TGTGCCAGCAGCTTACAGGGAACGAGCTCCTACAATGAGCAGTTCTTC. Translating it yields CASSLQGTSSYNEQFF.

The chain employs TRBV30 and TRBJ2-1, with TRBD2 as a possible D gene (6 bases). Trimming removed 2 bases from V and 5 bases from J, with 13 bases in between. Germline assignment: CDR1 GTSNPN and CDR2 SVGIG (reference sequence). The CDR3 covers 14 residues. The CDR3 DNA reads TGTGCCTGGAGTCCGACTAGAAACCACAATGAGCAGTTCTTC. The encoded protein is CAWSPTRNHNEQFF.

The chain links TRBV28 to TRBJ2-7; D is perhaps TRBD2 (5 bases). The length of the CDR3 is 15 residues. In germline, CDR1 is MDHEN, CDR2 SYDVKM. V shed 4 bases and J shed 6 bases, with 19 bases lying between them. The CDR3 DNA reads as TGTGCCAGCAGTTATTCCTCCGGGGTATCAGCCGAGCAGTACTTC. Translating gives CASSYSSGVSAEQYF.

A few counts support this clone. This rearrangement joins TRBV7-9 to TRBJ1-2; 9 nucleotides match TRBD1. Trimming at V came to 5 bases and at J to 4 bases, leaving 5 bases not matched to a gene. CDR3 length: 14 residues. The germline CDR1 and CDR2 sequences are SEHNR and FQNEAQ (reference sequence). The CDR3 DNA sequence: TGTGCCAGCAGCCCCTGGGACAGGGTCTATGGCTACACCTTC. This codes for CASSPWDRVYGYTF. The variable domain in full, completed from reference TRBV7-9 and TRBJ1-2, reads DTGVSQNPRHKITKRGQNVTFRCDPISEHNRLYWYRQTLGQGPEFLTYFQNEAQLEKSRLLSDRFSAERPKGSFSTLEIQRTEQGDSAMYLCASSPWDRVYGYTFGSGTRLTVV.

The chain recombines TRBV9 with TRBJ1-2; TRBD1 agrees at 7 bases. Germline V gene data show CDR1 as SGDLS and CDR2 as YYNGEE. The V segment lost 2 bases and the J segment 4 bases; nucleotides outside the gene matches: 5. This CDR3 has 14 amino acids. The CDR3 here is CASSVGTATYGYTF. Here the CDR3 DNA reads TGTGCCAGCAGCGTCGGGACAGCGACCTATGGCTACACCTTC.

The chain recombines TRBV4-2 with TRBJ2-1; 8 bases match TRBD2. The length of the CDR3 is 17 residues. Unmatched junction bases numbered 6, after V lost 0 bases and J lost 2 bases. Germline V lookup: CDR1 LGHNA, CDR2 YNFKEQ. This CDR3 is CASSQDGTGGTYNEQFF. For the CDR3, the DNA is TGTGCCAGCAGCCAAGATGGGACGGGGGGGACCTACAATGAGCAGTTCTTC.

The chain employs TRBV6-1 and TRBJ2-3, with 8 bases lining up with TRBD2. The CDR3 is made up of 15 amino acids. The J segment lost 2 bases and the V segment lost 4 bases, leaving 5 bases of the junction unmatched. The germline V gene encodes CDR1 MNHNS and CDR2 SASEGT. This CDR3 is CASSARGANTDTQYF. DNA of the CDR3: TGTGCCAGCAGTGCGCGGGGGGCCAACACAGATACGCAGTATTTT.

CDR3 sequence: CASSLAVGGAEETQYF. The CDR3 region has the DNA TGTGCCAGCAGCTTAGCGGTCGGGGGGGCCGAAGAGACCCAGTACTTC. This sequence joins TRBV11-2 and TRBJ2-5; 8 bases line up with TRBD2. The V gene's germline CDR1 is SGHAT and CDR2 FQNNGV. J lost 3 bases, V lost 1 base, and 7 bases had no gene match. The CDR3 totals 16 residues. The entire variable domain, with the rest obtained from reference TRBV11-2 and TRBJ2-5, is as follows: EAGVAQSPRYKIIEKRQSVAFWCNPISGHATLYWYQQILGQGPKLLIQFQNNGVVDDSQLPKDRFSAERLKGVDSTLKIQPAKLEDSAVYLCASSLAVGGAEETQYFGPGTRLLVL.

The chain carries TRBV13 and TRBJ2-2; possible D gene TRBD1, 6 bases. Trimming left V 4 bases short and J 6 bases short, with 9 bases between. The germline CDR1 and CDR2 sequences are PRHDT and FYEKMQ (reference sequence). The CDR3 consists of 13 residues. The DNA of the CDR3 is TGTGCCAGCAGCTCAACAGGGCCCGGGGAGCTGTTTTTT. Translating it yields CASSSTGPGELFF.

CDR3 protein: CASSQAGQGGYEQYF. CDR3 DNA sequence: TGTGCCAGCAGCCAAGCGGGACAGGGCGGCTACGAGCAGTACTTC. V and J are TRBV4-2 and TRBJ2-7; TRBD1 matches at 9 bases. The CDR3 spans 15 residues. Germline lookup yields CDR1 LGHNA and CDR2 YNFKEQ. V shed 1 base, J shed 3 bases, and the junction held 4 bases outside the gene matches.

This clone was seen only once. The gene calls are TRBV28 and TRBJ2-5; TRBD2 matches at 8 bases. Germline V gene data show CDR1 as MDHEN and CDR2 as SYDVKM. The CDR3 totals 15 residues. With 7 bases clipped from V and 0 bases from J, the junction kept 7 bases outside the gene matches. The CDR3 loop is CASKMRGVYQETQYF. CDR3 sequence (DNA): TGTGCCAGCAAGATGCGGGGGGTGTACCAAGAGACCCAGTACTTC.

This chain joins TRBV5-1 and TRBJ2-1, with D possibly being TRBD2 (6 bases). CDR3 length equals 15 residues. Trimming left V 5 bases short and J 6 bases short, with 18 bases between. The germline gives CDR1 SGHRS, CDR2 YFSETQ. CDR3 in DNA: TGCGCCAGCAGTCCCTCGGAGGGAAGCGGCAATGAGCAGTTCTTC. As protein: CASSPSEGSGNEQFF.